This passage covers 5 T cell receptor beta chains from one sample sequenced in a study of T cell responses to AZD1222 COVID-19 vaccine. Profiled with immunoSEQ multiplex PCR; TCRdb holds only in-frame clones, not every one. The sample includes about 120,000 clones, approximately 90% of them seen just once. The sequences come from peripheral blood, collected on day 0 of AZD1222 vaccination. These receptors came from an adult in good health.

This clone has a single count. The chain joins TRBV3-1 (or the pseudogene TRBV3-2) to TRBJ2-2, with D perhaps TRBD2 (5 bases). The CDR3 consists of 16 residues. V lost 0 bases and J lost 4, with 12 bases in between. The V gene's germline CDR1 is LGHDT and CDR2 YNNKEL (reference sequence). DNA for the CDR3: TGTGCCAGCAGCCAAGAACGGGGTTTGGTCACCGGGGAGCTGTTTTTT. Residues: CASSQERGLVTGELFF.

The chain combines TRBV7-8 with TRBJ2-7; D uncertain. There are 13 residues in the CDR3. V was shortened by 0 bases and J by 5 bases, with 8 bases between the two germline ends. Germline values: CDR1 SGHVS, CDR2 FQNEAQ. Here the CDR3 reads CASSLASRDEQYF. The CDR3 bases are TGTGCCAGCAGCTTAGCCTCTAGGGACGAGCAGTACTTC.

The chain couples TRBV3-1 (or the pseudogene TRBV3-2) to TRBJ1-4; no reliable D call. Trimming pared 5 bases from V and 0 bases from J, leaving 13 bases between. In germline, CDR1 is LGHDT, CDR2 YNNKEL (reference sequence). This CDR3 contains 16 residues. Here the CDR3 reads CASSAPRESTNEKLFF. CDR3 nucleotide sequence: TGTGCCAGCAGCGCCCCTAGGGAGTCAACTAATGAAAAACTGTTTTTT.

The chain links TRBV9 to TRBJ2-1; weak D call: TRBD2 (6 bases). This CDR3 region has 16 residues. V lost 0 bases, J lost 5 bases, and 15 bases lay in between. Germline V gene data show CDR1 as SGDLS and CDR2 as YYNGEE. Here the CDR3 reads CASSVDPRGIDNEQFF. In DNA form, the CDR3 reads TGTGCCAGCAGCGTAGACCCTCGCGGGATTGACAATGAGCAGTTCTTC.

The chain recombines TRBV5-6 with TRBJ1-5; 8 bases line up with TRBD1. The CDR3 covers 15 residues. Germline V lookup: CDR1 SGHDT, CDR2 YYEEEE. Trimming cost V 4 bases and J 0 bases; bases outside gene matches: 3. The CDR3, as DNA: TGTGCCAGCAGCGAACAGGGGGATAGCAATCAGCCCCAGCATTTT. As protein: CASSEQGDSNQPQHF.